This TCR beta chain originates from a study of beta chain features in type 1 diabetes. cDNA synthesis used the whole RNA isolate, giving expressed TCRB sequences. Regulatory, naive and central memory T cell samples averaged around 3.5 million reads. TCRdb's table, derived via immunoSEQ multiplex PCR, lists solely in-frame clones and lacks some. The data show 450,000 or so clones, with approximately 10% seen just once and over 0.04% held by the top ten. This clone was seen a few times. The CDR3 sequence is 15 residues long. The germline V gene encodes CDR1 SGDLS and CDR2 YYNGEE. V lost 0 bases and J lost 2, with 10 bases in between.

The chain has TRBV9 and TRBJ2-3; D remains ambiguous. The sequence was collected from a woman aged 18-29 years in good health. Sequenced material: naive CD4+ T cells from blood. The CDR3 DNA is TGTGCCAGCAGCGTAGCACCACACACCACAGATACGCAGTATTTT. This encodes CASSVAPHTTDTQYF.